These T cell receptor beta chains were read from a single sample in a study of preoperative IRX-2 immunotherapy in early breast cancer. Sequencing was performed with immunoSEQ multiplex PCR; in TCRdb, only in-frame clones are kept and a portion is missing. The sample contains 25,000 to 30,000 clones, around 90% of which appear only once. This specimen was taken from a patient treated with IRX-2 immunotherapy. All receptors derive from a human donor with breast cancer. CDR3s include the opening cysteine and the closing phenylalanine or tryptophan.

V gene	J gene	CDR3 protein
TRBV7-2	TRBJ2-5	CASSFGETQYF
TRBV19	TRBJ1-5	CASGNARNQPQHF
TRBV7-9	TRBJ2-5	CASTQQGGGETQYF
TRBV6-5	TRBJ1-2	CASSLGQGNYGYTF
TRBV25-1	TRBJ2-2	CASSEYRETGELFF
TRBV7-9	TRBJ2-3	CASSPRAWRTDTQYF
TRBV10-2	TRBJ1-1	CASSGALRTEAFF
TRBV7-2	TRBJ1-2	CASSGTSGRTLGYTF
TRBV4-1	TRBJ2-3	CASSQDPAGGPGADTQYF
TRBV5-1	TRBJ2-4	CASSLWQSIQYF